This TCR beta chain originates from a study of CD8 T cells in ankylosing spondylitis (TCRdb year 2017). General notes on the study: The study profiled T cell receptor beta repertoires in healthy donors and ankylosing spondylitis patients to find disease-linked TCR variants. Samples of peripheral blood were taken, and for ankylosing spondylitis patients, synovial fluid was collected as well. The full study cohort comprised 25 or so ankylosing spondylitis patients and 110 or so healthy donors. Here is what the overall study found, with its caveats: According to the report, matched synovial fluid samples from ankylosing spondylitis patients were significantly enriched for the disease-linked clones. Some motif variants were previously reported in synovial fluid and blood of reactive arthritis patients, suggesting common disease-initiation mechanisms. Blood from ankylosing spondylitis patients appeared to be characterized by a TCR beta motif made up of about 8 highly homologous amino acid variants. The disease-linked clones had a CD8+ phenotype and were found at relatively low frequencies in peripheral blood.

V lost 7 bases and J lost 6 bases; the stretch between them is 15 bases long. From a lookup of the germline V gene, CDR1 and CDR2 are SQVTM and ANQGSEA. Its CDR3 holds 12 amino acids, cysteine through phenylalanine. Only CDR3 DNA is held: 36 bases, read in frame from base 1. This clonotype was observed at least ten times. The antigen this receptor binds is unknown. Per-nucleotide qualities are absent, and no much larger clonotype sits a single base away. Sequenced using an Illumina HiSeq 2500. Quantitative 5'-RACE with molecular barcodes was used to prepare TCR beta libraries. The authors' pipeline ran thus. Disease-linked TCR variants were identified with a new computational method built on a probabilistic model of VDJ rearrangement. TCRdb passed the public sequencing reads through fastp at Q25 and MiXCR, retaining productive beta sequences. Each entry is one CDR3 protein sequence, shown with its most common DNA and genes. Here the V and J calls rest on TCRdb's processing, not on the authors' analysis. The table for this sample lists roughly 200,000 distinct CDR3 sequences; approximately 24% of them were counted only once. Together, the top ten hold around 6.3% of the sample.

Sequenced material: blood, either unsorted or a sorted T cell fraction (not recorded which). This clonotype was obtained from a male donor with ankylosing spondylitis or in good health (not recorded which). Rearrangement joined TRBV29-1 to TRBJ1-1; tentative D gene TRBD1, with 6 bases matching. CDR3 region: CSAMREGAEAFF. The nucleotide sequence is TGCAGCGCTATGAGGGAGGGGGCTGAAGCTTTCTTT.